Below, 23 T cell receptor beta chains from the same sample are listed, as sequenced in a study of molecular identifiers for immune sequencing clone quantification. TCRdb re-called the PCR reads with MiXCR, one entry per CDR3 protein. The sample lists some 580,000 distinct CDR3 sequences, about 25% occurring once. Sequenced input: naive CD8+ T cells from blood, with Jurkat cell RNA spiked in. Specified subset: FACS-sorted CD8+CD4-CCR7+CD45RA+ naive T cells. These receptors all come from a human donor in good health. Some libraries in this study had Jurkat cell RNA spiked in.

Note on this clonotype: Just one base apart from a much larger clone, this may be a read error. The conserved phenylalanine or tryptophan normally closing the CDR3 is absent here, so this likely arose from a read error. This chain uses TRBV20-1 with TRBJ2-3; possible D gene TRBD2, 6 bases. V was cut by 5 bases and J by 1 base, with 16 bases left in between. Germline CDR1 and CDR2: DFQATT and SNEGSKA (reference sequence). This CDR3 has 15 amino acids. CDR3 residues: CSAPTSRPGTDTQYS. DNA for the CDR3: TGCAGTGCTCCTACTAGCCGCCCTGGCACAGATACGCAGTATTCT.

This clonotype was detected ten times or more. The chain links TRBV4-2 to TRBJ2-5; no reliable D call. Germline V gene lookup returns CDR1 LGHNA and CDR2 YNFKEQ. This CDR3 spans 14 amino acids. V was cut by 5 bases and J by 1 base, with 11 bases left in between. The CDR3 DNA reads as TGTGCCAGCAGCGCCGCCGGGCCCCAAGAGACCCAGTACTTC. This encodes CASSAAGPQETQYF.

In this sample, this clonotype turned up a few times. Here the CDR3 DNA reads TGTGCCAGCAGTTTGCAACAGGGTTCTGGAAACACCATATATTTT. It translates to CASSLQQGSGNTIYF. The chain joins TRBV28 to TRBJ1-3; the D gene is possibly TRBD1 (6 bases). Trimming pared 3 bases from V and 1 base from J, leaving 10 bases between. The CDR3 is 15 amino acids. Looked up from germline, CDR1 is MDHEN and CDR2 is SYDVKM. The whole variable domain, remainder taken from reference TRBV28 and TRBJ1-3, is DVKVTQSSRYLVKRTGEKVFLECVQDMDHENMFWYRQDPGLGLRLIYFSYDVKMKEKGDIPEGYSVSREKKERFSLILESASTNQTSMYLCASSLQQGSGNTIYFGEGSWLTVV.

The chain links TRBV6-5 to TRBJ2-1; TRBD2 agrees at 8 bases. The CDR3 length is 12 residues. Germline lookup yields CDR1 MNHEY and CDR2 SVGAGI. The ends lost 5 bases at V and 9 bases at J; junction bases unmatched: 3. For the CDR3, the DNA is TGTGCCAGCAGTCCGGGGGGGATTGAGCAGTTCTTC. Protein: CASSPGGIEQFF.

J is TRBJ2-7 and V is TRBV7-9, with D possibly being TRBD1 (6 bases). CDR3 length equals 13 residues. CDR1 is SEHNR and CDR2 is FQNEAQ in the germline V gene (reference sequence). The V gene lost 5 bases and the J gene lost 7 bases, with 15 bases spanning the gap. The CDR3 loop reads CASSAPSGDEQYF. In DNA, the CDR3 is TGTGCCAGCAGCGCTCCCTCAGGGGATGAGCAGTACTTC. The whole variable domain, filled in from reference TRBV7-9 and TRBJ2-7, reads DTGVSQNPRHKITKRGQNVTFRCDPISEHNRLYWYRQTLGQGPEFLTYFQNEAQLEKSRLLSDRFSAERPKGSFSTLEIQRTEQGDSAMYLCASSAPSGDEQYFGPGTRLTVT.

In this sample, this clonotype turned up a few times. The CDR3 region has the DNA TGTGCCAGCAGTTTACTACTAGCGGGAGCAGATACGCAGTATTTT. Protein sequence: CASSLLLAGADTQYF. The gene calls are TRBV27 and TRBJ2-3, with 11 bases fitting TRBD2. With V trimmed by 2 bases and J by 4 bases, 2 bases remained unmatched. CDR3 length equals 15 residues. Germline lookup yields CDR1 MNHEY and CDR2 SMNVEV (reference sequence).

This clonotype occurred a few times. The chain has TRBV30 and TRBJ2-6; weak D call: TRBD1 (5 bases). The CDR3 loop spans 17 amino acids. Trimming stripped 1 base from V and 0 bases from J, with 13 bases between. Per germline, CDR1 GTSNPN and CDR2 SVGIG (reference sequence). For the CDR3, the DNA is TGTGCCTGGAGTGAGACAGAGATCTCCTCTGGGGCCAACGTCCTGACTTTC. Encoded protein: CAWSETEISSGANVLTF.

Only one count was recorded for this clonotype. A clone one base away is much larger, so this may be a read error. V gene TRBV28 combines with J gene TRBJ2-1; D perhaps matches TRBD1 (6 bases). Germline lookup yields CDR1 MDHEN and CDR2 SYDVKM. The CDR3 consists of 15 residues. The V gene lost 6 bases and the J gene lost 4 bases, with 16 bases spanning the gap. DNA for the CDR3: TGTGCCAGCAGGGACAGTTGGGACCCGTACAATGAGCAGTTCTTC. Translating gives CASRDSWDPYNEQFF.

As for this clonotype: One junction end disagrees with the germline gene, perhaps due to a read error. This chain uses TRBV9 with TRBJ2-1, with 7 bases matching TRBD2. Germline V gene data show CDR1 as SGDLS and CDR2 as YYNGEE. The CDR3 runs to 16 residues. The DNA for the CDR3 is TGTGCCAGCAGCGGAAGAACTAGCGCGTCCTACAATGGGCAGTTCTTC. It is translated as CASSGRTSASYNGQFF.

This clonotype was seen repeatedly, ten times or more. This rearrangement joins TRBV7-9 to TRBJ2-3, with 8 bases lining up with TRBD1. The CDR3 covers 16 residues. V shed 5 bases and J 1 base; nucleotides not matched to a gene: 8. Germline assignment: CDR1 SEHNR and CDR2 FQNEAQ (reference sequence). CDR3 in DNA: TGTGCCAGCAGCCCTGGACAGGGCCACCGCACAGATACGCAGTATTTT. The encoded protein is CASSPGQGHRTDTQYF.

In its sample, this clonotype was seen a few times. The rearrangement joins TRBV6-8 to TRBJ1-5, with D perhaps matching TRBD1 (5 bases). CDR3 length: 15 amino acids. Trimming stripped 6 bases from V and 4 bases from J, with 16 bases between. Germline V gene sequence: CDR1 MNHGY, CDR2 SAAAGT. CDR3 bases: TGTGCCAGCAGCACGGGACTCGATGGGAATCAGCCCCAGCATTTT. Protein product: CASSTGLDGNQPQHF.

The chain carries TRBV4-2 and TRBJ2-1; D unclear. Germline V gene lookup returns CDR1 LGHNA and CDR2 YNFKEQ. V shed 5 bases and J shed 8 bases, with 19 bases lying between them. The length of the CDR3 is 15 residues. The CDR3 nucleotides are TGTGCCAGCAGCGATGGGCCCTCTGGGATAGATGAGCAGTTCTTC. This sequence encodes CASSDGPSGIDEQFF.

This clonotype has at least ten counts. This rearrangement joins TRBV7-9 to TRBJ2-3, with 8 bases aligning to TRBD1. This CDR3 region has 16 residues. The V and J ends lost 5 bases and 4 bases, in that order; junction bases with no gene match: 11. Germline V gene sequence: CDR1 SEHNR, CDR2 FQNEAQ (reference sequence). The CDR3 DNA reads TGTGCCAGCAGCGGGGGCAGGGGGCTGGACGCAGATACGCAGTATTTT. Amino acids: CASSGGRGLDADTQYF.

A few counts support this clonotype. V is TRBV7-2 and J is TRBJ2-2; D ambiguous. The CDR3 consists of 15 residues. Trimming shortened V by 3 bases and J by 0 bases, and 8 bases separated the two germline ends. Germline CDR1 and CDR2: SGHTA and FQGNSA. CDR3 in DNA: TGTGCCAGCAGCTTCCCCGAGACGAACACCGGGGAGCTGTTTTTT. This encodes CASSFPETNTGELFF.

This chain uses TRBV6-2 or TRBV6-3 with TRBJ2-7; TRBD1 matches at 7 bases. The V gene end was trimmed by 8 bases and the J gene end by 6 bases; junction bases not matched to a gene: 7. This CDR3 region has 12 residues. CDR1 is MNHEY and CDR2 is SVGEGT in the germline V gene. CDR3: CASGWTGSEQYF. The CDR3 DNA follows: TGTGCCAGCGGGTGGACAGGTTCCGAGCAGTACTTC.

This clonotype was counted many times. The rearrangement links TRBV9 to TRBJ1-1; 12 bases align to TRBD1. CDR3 length equals 14 residues. The V gene end was trimmed by 4 bases and the J gene end by 4 bases; junction bases not matched to a gene: 2. Germline V lookup: CDR1 SGDLS, CDR2 YYNGEE. CDR3 sequence: CASSMGQGATEAFF. The CDR3 DNA is TGTGCCAGCAGCATGGGACAGGGGGCCACTGAAGCTTTCTTT.

To note about this clonotype: At one of its ends the junction is not consistent with the germline gene, which may arise from a read error. The chain recombines TRBV5-3 with TRBJ2-7; 7 nucleotides match TRBD2. TRBV5-3 counts as an open reading frame of uncertain function. The CDR3 runs 15 residues. The CDR3 region has the DNA TGTGCCAGCAGCTTCGTGAGGGGAGGGCCCGACGAGCAGTACTTC. Amino acids: CASSFVRGGPDEQYF.

This clonotype has a handful of counts. V and J are TRBV27 and TRBJ1-2, with a possible D match to TRBD1 (6 bases). V was cut by 4 bases and J by 0 bases, with 9 bases left in between. This CDR3 is built from 14 residues. Germline lookup yields CDR1 MNHEY and CDR2 SMNVEV (reference sequence). CDR3 DNA: TGTGCCAGCAGTTACAGGGATCCTAACTATGGCTACACCTTC. Encoded protein: CASSYRDPNYGYTF.

This clonotype was observed a few times. Being one base from a much bigger clone, this may be a read error. The rearrangement links TRBV7-2 to TRBJ2-1; the D gene is possibly TRBD1 (6 bases). In germline, CDR1 is SGHTA, CDR2 FQGNSA. This CDR3 spans 13 amino acids. Here the CDR3 reads CASSSDRTNGQFF. The DNA for the CDR3 is TGTGCCAGCAGCTCGGACAGAACCAATGGGCAGTTCTTC.

This clonotype was detected a few times. In nucleotides, the CDR3 is TGTGCCACCAGCAGAGAATGGAACACCGGGGAGCTGTTTTTT. As protein: CATSREWNTGELFF. This chain joins TRBV15 and TRBJ2-2; D unresolved. With 0 bases removed from V and 1 base from J, the gap between germline ends came to 3 bases. CDR3 length: 14 amino acids. The germline V gene encodes CDR1 LNHNV and CDR2 YYDKDF (reference sequence).

Remarks on this clonotype: Possible read error: a much larger clone is one base away. The chain joins TRBV2 to TRBJ2-5; D gene uncertain. CDR3 length: 10 amino acids. CDR1 is SNHLY, CDR2 FYNNEI, per germline. The CDR3 DNA sequence: TGTGCCAGCATCTCCGAGACCCAGTGCTTC. Translated: CASISETQCF.

Turning to this clonotype: One end of the junction does not line up with germline, which may come from a read error. J is TRBJ2-1 and V is TRBV6-6; D is uncertain. Germline V gene lookup returns CDR1 MNHNY and CDR2 SVGAGI (reference sequence). The CDR3 spans 12 residues. The CDR3 loop is CASTSPPKAQIF. The CDR3 DNA is TGTGCCAGCACCTCCCCCCCCAAAGCGCAGATCTTC.

The CDR3: CASSQSGRDSYEQYF. The CDR3 bases are TGTGCCAGCAGCCAGAGCGGGAGGGACTCCTACGAGCAGTACTTC. The chain uses TRBV3-1 and TRBJ2-7; 10 positions agree with TRBD2. The CDR3 has 15 residues. Germline V lookup: CDR1 LGHDT, CDR2 YNNKEL (reference sequence). With 3 bases clipped from V and 0 bases from J, the junction kept 2 bases outside the gene matches.